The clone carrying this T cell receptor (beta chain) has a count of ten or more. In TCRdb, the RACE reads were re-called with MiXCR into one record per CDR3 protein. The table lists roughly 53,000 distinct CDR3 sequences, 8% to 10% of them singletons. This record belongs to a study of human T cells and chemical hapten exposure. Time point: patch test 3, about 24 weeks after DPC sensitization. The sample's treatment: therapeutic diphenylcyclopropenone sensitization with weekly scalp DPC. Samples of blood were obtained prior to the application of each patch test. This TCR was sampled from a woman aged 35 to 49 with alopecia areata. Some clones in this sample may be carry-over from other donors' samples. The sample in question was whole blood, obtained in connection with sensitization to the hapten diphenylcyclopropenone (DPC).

The CDR3 spells CASSSAGGPTDTQYF. The CDR3 region has the DNA TGTGCCAGCAGTTCCGCGGGGGGGCCAACAGATACGCAGTATTTT. The chain joins TRBV6-2 or TRBV6-3 to TRBJ2-3, with 9 bases fitting TRBD2. V was pared by 4 bases and J by 3 bases, with 5 bases of the junction left unmatched. The CDR3 contains 15 residues. CDR1 and CDR2 (germline): MNHEY, SVGEGT.